Presented here are 31 T cell receptor beta chains from one specimen sequenced in a study of T cell responses to AZD1222 COVID-19 vaccine. Method: immunoSEQ multiplex PCR; TCRdb's copy keeps in-frame clones and lacks some. The sample comprises 97,000 or so clones, approximately 90% of which are singletons, and around 5% rests with the top ten. Sequencing used peripheral blood, obtained on day 0 of AZD1222 vaccination. The receptors originated from an adult in good health.

The chain uses TRBV2 and TRBJ2-5, with D perhaps being TRBD1 or TRBD2 (5 bases each). The ends were cut back, 7 bases at V and 2 bases at J, with 11 bases in the middle. The CDR3 has 13 residues. The V gene's germline CDR1 is SNHLY and CDR2 FYNNEI. The CDR3: CASKMGVQETQYF. The CDR3 coding sequence is TGTGCCAGCAAAATGGGGGTACAAGAGACCCAGTACTTC.

The rearrangement uses TRBV5-1 and TRBJ1-1; 11 bases are a match to TRBD1. With V trimmed by 3 bases and J by 11 bases, 6 bases remained unmatched. The CDR3 contains 13 residues. From germline, CDR1 is SGHRS and CDR2 YFSETQ. As DNA, the CDR3 is TGCGCCAGCAGCTCGGGGACAGGGGGATCGGCTTTCTTT. Translating gives CASSSGTGGSAFF.

The chain uses TRBV29-1 and TRBJ1-1; D not resolved. The V end lost 5 bases, the J end lost 1 base, and 5 bases lay between the germline ends. Germline V CDR1 and CDR2: SQVTM, ANQGSEA. The CDR3 is made up of 11 amino acids. DNA of the CDR3: TGCAGCGTTAATACGAACACTGAAGCTTTCTTT. Its protein product is CSVNTNTEAFF.

The chain couples TRBV10-3 to TRBJ2-1; TRBD2 agrees at 14 bases. Losses at the gene ends were 3 bases for V and 8 bases for J; bases not matched to a gene: 3. The CDR3 covers 15 residues. The germline CDR1 and CDR2 sequences are ENHRY and SYGVKD. The DNA of the CDR3 is TGTGCCATCAGTGACGGGACTAGCGGGAGCTATGAGCAGTTCTTC. Protein sequence: CAISDGTSGSYEQFF.

The DNA of the CDR3 is TGTGCCAGCAGCTTGACGTACACTGAAGCTTTCTTT. It is translated as CASSLTYTEAFF. This chain links TRBV5-5 with TRBJ1-1; D unresolved. Germline CDR1 reads SGHKS; CDR2 reads YYEKEE (reference sequence). The CDR3 extends over 12 amino acids. Trimming shortened V by 1 base and J by 3 bases, and 4 bases separated the two germline ends.

CDR3: CASSSLPGLAVQETQYF. CDR3 coding DNA: TGTGCCAGCAGTTCCTTACCGGGACTAGCGGTACAAGAGACCCAGTACTTC. V is TRBV28 and J is TRBJ2-5; 11 bases agree with TRBD2. Germline V gene data show CDR1 as MDHEN and CDR2 as SYDVKM. The CDR3 extends over 17 amino acids. V dropped 4 bases and J dropped 2; count of bases not matched to a gene: 9.

In its sample, this clone was seen a few times. This chain connects TRBV4-3 to TRBJ2-4; unclear D gene. Trimming took off 0 bases at V and 0 bases at J, with 15 bases between the two ends. The CDR3 spans 18 residues. Germline loops: CDR1 LGHNA, CDR2 YSLEER. The CDR3 nucleotides are TGCGCCAGCAGCCAAGATCTTGAGCCAGCCTTAGCCAAAAACATTCAGTACTTC. Translating gives CASSQDLEPALAKNIQYF.

A few counts support this clone. The V and J genes are TRBV5-1 and TRBJ2-3; D is unresolved. The CDR3 spans 12 residues. Germline CDR1 reads SGHRS; CDR2 reads YFSETQ. The ends were cut back, 4 bases at V and 0 bases at J, with 3 bases in the middle. CDR3 DNA: TGCGCCAGCAGCGGGAGCACAGATACGCAGTATTTT. Residues: CASSGSTDTQYF.

The chain recombines TRBV9 with TRBJ1-1; 7 positions match TRBD1. Germline-derived CDR1 and CDR2 are SGDLS and YYNGEE. With 3 bases clipped from V and 4 bases from J, the junction kept 3 bases outside the gene matches. This CDR3 comprises 13 residues. The CDR3 loop is CASSEGTVTEAFF. CDR3 bases: TGTGCCAGCAGCGAAGGGACAGTCACTGAAGCTTTCTTT.

V and J are TRBV19 and TRBJ1-5; no clear D gene. This CDR3 region has 14 residues. Trimming pared 3 bases from V and 6 bases from J, leaving 12 bases between. Germline V gene sequence: CDR1 LNHDA, CDR2 SQIVND (reference sequence). CDR3 amino acids: CASSILETSQPQHF. DNA of the CDR3: TGTGCCAGTAGTATCTTAGAGACGAGTCAGCCCCAGCATTTT.

V gene TRBV7-2 combines with J gene TRBJ2-1; possible D gene TRBD1, 8 bases. The CDR3 totals 17 residues. Germline V gene lookup returns CDR1 SGHTA and CDR2 FQGNSA. Trimming removed 0 bases from V and 7 bases from J, with 19 bases in between. The CDR3: CASSLAGGTGGVNEQFF. CDR3 coding DNA: TGTGCCAGCAGCTTAGCGGGGGGGACAGGAGGGGTGAATGAGCAGTTCTTC.

This clone was seen just once. This chain uses TRBV12-3 or TRBV12-4 with TRBJ1-2; no reliable D call. CDR3 length equals 12 residues. V was pared by 4 bases and J by 0 bases, with 3 bases between. The chain's CDR3 is CASSSTNYGYTF. Here the CDR3 DNA reads TGTGCCAGCAGTTCTACTAACTATGGCTACACCTTC.

The CDR3 region is CASTFLTGGDEKLFF. The CDR3 bases are TGTGCCAGCACCTTTCTGACAGGGGGCGATGAAAAACTGTTTTTT. The rearrangement links TRBV2 to TRBJ1-4, with 10 bases matching TRBD1. This CDR3 contains 15 residues. Trimming at V came to 7 bases and at J to 6 bases, leaving 8 bases not matched to a gene. Per germline, CDR1 SNHLY and CDR2 FYNNEI.

To note about this clone: One end of the junction does not line up with germline, which may come from a read error. This chain links TRBV9 with TRBJ2-5; 10 bases match TRBD1. CDR3 length: 13 residues. CDR1 and CDR2 from the germline V gene are SGDLS and YYNGEE. The CDR3 here is CASSVGPEGTGDF. The CDR3 coding sequence is TGTGCCAGCAGCGTAGGGCCGGAGGGGACAGGGGACTTC.

This clone was seen once. The J gene is TRBJ1-1, the V gene TRBV28; D gene unclear. Germline assignment: CDR1 MDHEN and CDR2 SYDVKM. The ends were cut back, 3 bases at V and 1 base at J, with 12 bases in the middle. The CDR3 spans 15 residues. Here the CDR3 reads CASSLAPAANTEAFF. DNA for the CDR3: TGTGCCAGCAGTTTGGCACCGGCGGCGAACACTGAAGCTTTCTTT. The entire variable domain, with the rest obtained from reference TRBV28 and TRBJ1-1, is as follows: DVKVTQSSRYLVKRTGEKVFLECVQDMDHENMFWYRQDPGLGLRLIYFSYDVKMKEKGDIPEGYSVSREKKERFSLILESASTNQTSMYLCASSLAPAANTEAFFGQGTRLTVV.

The chain combines TRBV24-1 with TRBJ2-5, with D possibly being TRBD1 (6 bases). CDR1 is KGHDR and CDR2 is SFDVKD in the germline V gene. Trimming removed 3 bases from V and 5 bases from J, with 15 bases in between. This CDR3 has 15 residues. The CDR3 DNA follows: TGTGCCACCAGTGATAGAGATTCAGGGGAGGAGACCCAGTACTTC. Translation: CATSDRDSGEETQYF.

V gene TRBV7-8 combines with J gene TRBJ1-2, with a possible D match to TRBD1 (5 bases). Trimming stripped 5 bases from V and 0 bases from J, with 13 bases between. Germline V CDR1 and CDR2: SGHVS, FQNEAQ. CDR3 length: 15 residues. The CDR3 DNA is TGTGCCAGCAGCCCACGGGGGGGAGCTAACTATGGCTACACCTTC. Translating gives CASSPRGGANYGYTF. Complete variable domain (other parts from reference TRBV7-8 and TRBJ1-2): GAGVSQSPRYKVAKRGQDVALRCDPISGHVSLFWYQQALGQGPEFLTYFQNEAQLDKSGLPSDRFFAERPEGSVSTLKIQRTQQEDSAVYLCASSPRGGANYGYTFGSGTRLTVV.

CDR3: CASSLGGAGGRDTQYF. The CDR3 bases are TGTGCCAGCAGTTTGGGGGGCGCGGGAGGAAGGGATACGCAGTATTTT. This chain connects TRBV28 to TRBJ2-3, with TRBD2 matching 8 bases. This CDR3 has 16 amino acids. Germline assignment: CDR1 MDHEN and CDR2 SYDVKM. Trimming took 3 bases from V and 6 from J; bases not matched to a gene: 11.

The rearrangement joins TRBV2 to TRBJ2-7; D might be TRBD1 (6 bases). There are 12 residues in the CDR3. Per the germline V gene, CDR1 is SNHLY and CDR2 is FYNNEI. With 8 bases removed from V and 4 bases from J, the gap between germline ends came to 12 bases. CDR3 sequence: CASLLQGYEQYF. CDR3 coding DNA: TGTGCCAGCCTGCTACAGGGTTACGAGCAGTACTTC.

The rearrangement uses TRBV5-1 and TRBJ1-1, with 7 nucleotides matching TRBD1. Germline CDR1 reads SGHRS; CDR2 reads YFSETQ. The CDR3 totals 18 residues. With V trimmed by 3 bases and J by 0 bases, 14 bases remained unmatched. The DNA of the CDR3 is TGCGCCAGCAGCTCTCAATTCAGGGGGTCGCCCATGAACACTGAAGCTTTCTTT. Its translation: CASSSQFRGSPMNTEAFF.

This clone was counted a single time. The genes are TRBV6-5 and TRBJ1-1; perhaps TRBD1 as D (5 bases). The CDR3 loop spans 16 amino acids. Germline CDR1 and CDR2: MNHEY and SVGAGI. Between the trimmed V and J ends, which lost 0 bases and 1 base, there was a span of 12 bases. The chain's CDR3 is CASSYSLTGGNTEAFF. The CDR3 DNA reads as TGTGCCAGCAGTTACTCATTAACAGGAGGGAACACTGAAGCTTTCTTT.

The chain joins TRBV11-2 to TRBJ2-7; D may be TRBD1 or TRBD2 (5 bases each). The CDR3 extends over 14 amino acids. V lost 4 bases to trimming and J lost 0 bases, with 10 bases between them. Per the germline V gene, CDR1 is SGHAT and CDR2 is FQNNGV. The CDR3 region is CASSSGTASYEQYF. CDR3 nucleotides: TGTGCCAGCAGCTCCGGGACCGCCTCCTACGAGCAGTACTTC.

This chain joins TRBV16 and TRBJ1-2; 7 nucleotides agree with TRBD1. Germline V gives CDR1 KGHSY, CDR2 FQNENV. V was pared by 4 bases and J by 4 bases, with 3 bases of the junction left unmatched. This CDR3 has 13 amino acids. The CDR3: CASSPGQSYGYTF. In DNA form, the CDR3 reads TGTGCCAGCAGCCCGGGACAGAGCTATGGCTACACCTTC.

The rearrangement links TRBV30 to TRBJ1-6, with TRBD1 as a possible D gene (6 bases). Trimming stripped 1 base from V and 3 bases from J, with 13 bases between. Per the germline V gene, CDR1 is GTSNPN and CDR2 is SVGIG (reference sequence). The CDR3 covers 16 residues. CDR3 amino acids: CAWSARGHLYNSPLHF. The DNA for the CDR3 is TGTGCCTGGAGTGCCAGGGGACACCTCTATAATTCACCCCTCCACTTT.

This chain joins TRBV28 and TRBJ2-7, with D uncertain. The CDR3 is 12 residues long. The germline V gene has CDR1 MDHEN and CDR2 SYDVKM. V lost 6 bases and J lost 6, with 12 bases in between. This CDR3 is CASRASLSEQYF. The CDR3 bases are TGTGCCAGCAGGGCCTCATTGAGCGAGCAGTACTTC.

This clone occurred a few times. The chain employs TRBV5-5 and TRBJ1-2, with 8 bases fitting TRBD1. This CDR3 has 16 residues. Germline CDR1 reads SGHKS; CDR2 reads YYEKEE (reference sequence). V was pared by 0 bases and J by 6 bases, with 10 bases of the junction left unmatched. CDR3 nucleotides: TGTGCCAGCAGCTTGGCCCCCGGACAGGGAGGCGATGGCTACACCTTC. Protein product: CASSLAPGQGGDGYTF.

The chain employs TRBV27 and TRBJ2-1, with TRBD1 matching over 8 bases. CDR1 and CDR2 from the germline V gene are MNHEY and SMNVEV (reference sequence). V lost 5 bases to trimming and J lost 8 bases; unmatched junction nucleotides: 8. This CDR3 has 14 residues. CDR3 DNA sequence: TGTGCCAGCAGTGACCGGGACAGGTACCATGAGCAGTTCTTC. As protein: CASSDRDRYHEQFF.

This clone was seen a few times. This chain links TRBV4-3 with TRBJ2-1, with TRBD2 matching over 10 bases. Per the germline V gene, CDR1 is LGHNA and CDR2 is YSLEER. The CDR3 extends over 15 amino acids. Unmatched junction bases numbered 3, after V lost 1 base and J lost 6 bases. The CDR3 spells CASSQGRTSGNEQFF. The CDR3 DNA reads as TGCGCCAGCAGCCAAGGTAGGACTAGCGGCAATGAGCAGTTCTTC.

The chain combines TRBV5-6 with TRBJ2-7; TRBD1 might be the D (5 bases). Germline CDR1 reads SGHDT; CDR2 reads YYEEEE. V was pared by 4 bases and J by 1 base, with 12 bases between. This CDR3 contains 14 residues. CDR3 residues: CASSKNRLSYEQYF. For the CDR3, the DNA is TGTGCCAGCAGCAAAAACAGGTTATCCTACGAGCAGTACTTC. The full variable domain, in which reference TRBV5-6 and TRBJ2-7 provide the parts outside the CDR3, is DAGVTQSPTHLIKTRGQQVTLRCSPKSGHDTVSWYQQALGQGPQFIFQYYEEEERQRGNFPDRFSGHQFPNYSSELNVNALLLGDSALYLCASSKNRLSYEQYFGPGTRLTVT.

The chain combines TRBV27 with TRBJ1-2; a weak D match, TRBD1 (6 bases). The V and J ends lost 6 bases and 0 bases respectively, with 11 bases between them. Germline lookup yields CDR1 MNHEY and CDR2 SMNVEV (reference sequence). CDR3 length: 14 residues. Here the CDR3 DNA reads TGTGCCAGCAGCCAGGGGATAGCTAACTATGGCTACACCTTC. Protein product: CASSQGIANYGYTF.

The V and J genes are TRBV28 and TRBJ2-7; D possibly uses TRBD1 or TRBD2 (5 bases each). V was trimmed by 6 bases and J by 2 bases, leaving 14 bases between them. Germline V lookup: CDR1 MDHEN, CDR2 SYDVKM. The CDR3 covers 14 residues. This CDR3 reads CASRVGGAAYEQYF. DNA of the CDR3: TGTGCCAGCAGGGTTGGGGGAGCAGCCTACGAGCAGTACTTC.